This T cell receptor beta chain was captured in a study of shared T cell receptors in the human thymus. Measured with immunoSEQ multiplex PCR; TCRdb has only the in-frame clones, and not every one. The sample lists roughly 560,000 clones, more than 75% occurring once. This CDR3 spans 17 amino acids. Per germline, CDR1 LGHNA and CDR2 YSLEER. The V gene end was trimmed by 0 bases and the J gene end by 3 bases; junction bases not matched to a gene: 5. The sample was also linked to a second study, of human thymus T cells. That source adds: In unrelated individuals, thymic repertoires overlapped highly, according to related research.

The source is a boy in the first two years of life with a congenital heart defect. This chain connects TRBV4-3 to TRBJ2-5, with 12 bases fitting TRBD1. Sequenced: thymocytes. The CDR3 sequence: CASSQEEGTGGKETQYF. CDR3 DNA: TGCGCCAGCAGCCAAGAAGAGGGGACAGGGGGCAAAGAGACCCAGTACTTC.